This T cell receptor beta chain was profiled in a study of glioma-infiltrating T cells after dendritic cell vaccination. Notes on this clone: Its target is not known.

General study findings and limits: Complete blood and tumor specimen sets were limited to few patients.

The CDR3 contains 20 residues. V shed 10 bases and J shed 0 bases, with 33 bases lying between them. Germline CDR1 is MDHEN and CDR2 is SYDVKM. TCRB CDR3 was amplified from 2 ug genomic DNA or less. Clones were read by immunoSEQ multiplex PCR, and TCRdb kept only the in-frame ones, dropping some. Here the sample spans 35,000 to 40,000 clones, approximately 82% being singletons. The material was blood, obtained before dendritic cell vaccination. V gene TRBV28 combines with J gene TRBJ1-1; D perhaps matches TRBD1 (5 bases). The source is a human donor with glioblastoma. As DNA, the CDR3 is TGTGCCACCCGTACGGGGAGGGGTAATGGGGTGATGGAATTGAACACTGAAGCTTTCTTT. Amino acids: CATRTGRGNGVMELNTEAFF.